One T cell receptor beta chain is described in this entry. Its antigen remains undetermined. No much larger clone is present one base from it, and per-base qualities are unavailable. The data are from a study of shared clonotypes between healthy human individuals (dated by TCRdb to 2020 to 2022). About the study as a whole: A few men and two women, aged 18 to 49 years, made up the cohort. For each donor, CD4 naive and CD4 memory were each given three plates, CD8 naive was given two plates, and CD8 memory was given one plate. Blood TCR repertoires of about 5 healthy adults were deeply sequenced to estimate repertoire size and the extent of clonotype sharing between individuals. To increase sequencing depth and limit assay-specific biases, different laboratories used diverse techniques to prepare libraries and sequence TCR repertoires. Each donor's leukapheresis produced roughly between about 0.9 and 9.5 billion PBMCs. Overall study results and their limits: Sampling was restricted to blood, and TCR repertoires in tissue are likely to differ from TCR repertoires in blood. Pairwise subsampling indicated that sequencing depth was expected to affect the degree of clonotype sharing among donors. The small number of donors limited the genetic and exposure-history diversity represented. Larger estimated clonotype richness was generally found for naive subsets than for memory subsets. Even with the large sequencing depth, rarefaction of the sorted-subset datasets indicated that sequencing was incomplete. About 4.5% of naive CD4, approximately 3.7% of naive CD8, about 2.5% of memory CD4, and more than 0.35% of memory CD8 clonotypes were shared across several donors. Clonotypes shared by all four sorted-subset donors showed higher generation probabilities than non-shared clonotypes.

V is clipped by 8 bases and J by 1 base, and the sequence between their germline boundaries is 8 bases long. From its cysteine to its phenylalanine, the CDR3 spans 12 amino acids. The kept DNA is CDR3 alone, 36 bases in frame from the first base. Taken from the germline V gene (reference sequence), the CDR1 and CDR2 loops are GTSNPN and SVGIG. TCR CDR3 regions were amplified from genomic DNA by multiplex PCR using the deep immunoSEQ assay. For each cell subset, the extracted genomic DNA was distributed evenly across all wells of several immunoSEQ 96-well plates, and each plate served as one replicate. For sorted subsets, 200 to 250 ng of genomic DNA, equivalent to 25,000 to 30,000 T cell genomes, went into each replicate PCR. Purified libraries were quantified with a Qubit 3.0 fluorometer, sized on a Bioanalyzer 2100, and re-quantified with the KAPA Library Quantification kit. A separate single-read 150-cycle Illumina NextSeq 550 flow cell was used to sequence each immunoSEQ 96-well plate. The authors processed their data as follows. Because only junctional sequences without quality scores were contained in the immunoSEQ output, filtering matching that applied to full-length reads could not be performed. Sequences were annotated with PyIR, a Python wrapper for IgBLAST v1.9, using IMGT germline references to assign V/J genes and CDR3. Any read was removed if the V/J assignment was weak (E-value above 1e-6), the CDR3 was missing, or the read contained stop codons, out-of-frame junctions, or ambiguous translated residues. A V3J clonotype was defined by an identical inferred V gene, J gene, and CDR3 amino acid sequence. To compute the percentage overlap between repertoires, the number of shared unique clonotypes was divided by the size of the smaller repertoire. Richness of each repertoire was evaluated using RTK rarefaction, the Chao1 estimator, and Recon v2.1 estimates of unobserved clonotypes. Generation probabilities were computed with OLGA for all TCRbeta clonotypes obtained by the gDNA method from four donors. This immuneACCESS table, as held by TCRdb, lists in-frame sequences with V and J called but not all clones. Of the missing ones, under half trace to an unresolved V gene in checked studies; the others have no known cause. V and J calls and clone size follow that table, whereas D and trimming were derived from the DNA. This sample is represented by 2 million to 2.5 million clones; around 93% of them were singletons. The ten biggest clones cover 0.3% to 0.45% of the sample.

Healthy HIV-negative adults with no recently reported acute infections or vaccinations were included as donors. Every donor was a Caucasian adult living in Nashville, Tennessee, USA. CD4+ T cells were enriched through magnetic negative selection, after which naive cells were positively selected on CD45RA and the remaining negative fraction served as the memory subset. Blood was obtained by leukapheresis, after which PBMCs were separated by Ficoll-Histopaque density gradient centrifugation and cryopreserved in liquid nitrogen vapor phase. Analytical flow cytometry was used to check the purity and quantity of every magnetically sorted T cell population. From each sorted fraction, genomic DNA was isolated and quantified by UV absorbance on a Nanodrop 2000c.

The V and J genes are TRBV30 and TRBJ2-2; a tentative D call is TRBD2 (5 bases match). The clonotype was recovered from a man between 18 and 29 years old in good health. Some clones in this sample may be carry-over from other donors' samples. Sequenced material: naive CD4+ T cells from PBMCs. The sample's cell subset or site label is to be understood as: CD45RA+ positively selected. The CDR3: CAVRGNTGELFF. The bases are TGTGCCGTCCGGGGGAACACCGGGGAGCTGTTTTTT.